The 17 T cell receptor beta chains presented below share a single source sample, sequenced in a study of T cell responses to AZD1222 COVID-19 vaccine. Sequenced by immunoSEQ multiplex PCR; TCRdb stores in-frame clones only, minus some. This table holds 90,000 to 120,000 clones, about 90% found once. Here the sequenced sample was peripheral blood, taken 28 days after the second AZD1222 dose. The receptor set was obtained from an adult who received the AZD1222 COVID-19 vaccine.

V gene TRBV18 combines with J gene TRBJ1-3; possibly TRBD1 for D (5 bases). Trimming removed 9 bases from V and 4 bases from J, with 16 bases in between. CDR3 size: 14 residues. Germline lookup yields CDR1 KGHSH and CDR2 LQKENI. CDR3 in amino acids: CASRDSGAGNTIYF. The CDR3 nucleotides are TGTGCCAGTCGGGACTCCGGGGCCGGAAACACCATATATTTT. The complete variable domain, with remaining parts taken from reference TRBV18 and TRBJ1-3, reads NAGVMQNPRHLVRRRGQEARLRCSPMKGHSHVYWYRQLPEEGLKFMVYLQKENIIDESGMPKERFSAEFPKEGPSILRIQQVVRGDSAAYFCASRDSGAGNTIYFGEGSWLTVV.

The rearrangement links TRBV7-8 to TRBJ2-7; the match to TRBD2 covers 11 bases. The CDR3 runs 16 residues. CDR1 and CDR2 (germline): SGHVS, FQNEAQ. J lost 0 bases, V lost 4 bases, and 5 bases had no gene match. CDR3 DNA: TGTGCCAGCAGCTCTCTAGCGGGGGGACTCTCCTACGAGCAGTACTTC. The encoded protein is CASSSLAGGLSYEQYF. The whole variable domain, filled in from reference TRBV7-8 and TRBJ2-7, reads GAGVSQSPRYKVAKRGQDVALRCDPISGHVSLFWYQQALGQGPEFLTYFQNEAQLDKSGLPSDRFFAERPEGSVSTLKIQRTQQEDSAVYLCASSSLAGGLSYEQYFGPGTRLTVT.

This chain connects TRBV7-3 to TRBJ2-2; D gene uncertain. Germline V gives CDR1 SGHTA, CDR2 FQGTGA. Trimming stripped 1 base from V and 8 bases from J, with 8 bases between. This CDR3 has 13 amino acids. CDR3 region: CASSLMERGELFF. DNA of the CDR3: TGTGCCAGCAGCTTAATGGAGCGAGGGGAGCTGTTTTTT.

This chain connects TRBV10-2 to TRBJ2-2; the match to TRBD1 covers 11 bases. Germline V gene data show CDR1 as WSHSY and CDR2 as SAAADI. CDR3 length: 15 amino acids. V shed 5 bases and J 6 bases; nucleotides not matched to a gene: 5. The CDR3 coding sequence is TGCGCCAGCAGTTTCCGGGACAGGGGGTCCGGGGAGCTGTTTTTT. This encodes CASSFRDRGSGELFF.

The V and J genes are TRBV28 and TRBJ1-5; unclear D gene. Germline V gene sequence: CDR1 MDHEN, CDR2 SYDVKM. The CDR3 contains 13 residues. Trimming took off 3 bases at V and 7 bases at J, with 10 bases between the two ends. In DNA, the CDR3 is TGTGCCAGCAGTTTTCTCGGTGGGCAGCCCCAGCATTTT. This sequence encodes CASSFLGGQPQHF. Using reference TRBV28 and TRBJ1-5 for the parts outside the CDR3, the full variable domain is DVKVTQSSRYLVKRTGEKVFLECVQDMDHENMFWYRQDPGLGLRLIYFSYDVKMKEKGDIPEGYSVSREKKERFSLILESASTNQTSMYLCASSFLGGQPQHFGDGTRLSIL.

The V gene is TRBV19, the J gene TRBJ1-2; no clear D. CDR3 length: 11 amino acids. CDR1 is LNHDA and CDR2 is SQIVND in the germline V gene (reference sequence). V was clipped by 4 bases and J by 0 bases, with 0 bases between them. The CDR3 nucleotides read TGTGCCAGTAGTACTAACTATGGCTACACCTTC. Encoded protein: CASSTNYGYTF.

V gene TRBV11-1 combines with J gene TRBJ1-1; TRBD1 matches at 7 bases. This CDR3 spans 13 amino acids. Germline V gene sequence: CDR1 SGHAT, CDR2 FQDESV (reference sequence). The V and J ends lost 5 bases and 6 bases, in that order; junction bases with no gene match: 6. CDR3 sequence: CASSLGQGAEAFF. The CDR3 DNA is TGTGCCAGCAGCCTAGGGCAGGGGGCTGAAGCTTTCTTT.

V is TRBV27 and J is TRBJ2-7; a possible D gene is TRBD2 (5 bases). Trimming took off 5 bases at V and 2 bases at J, with 16 bases between the two ends. The CDR3 runs to 15 residues. Germline CDR1 MNHEY, CDR2 SMNVEV (reference sequence). The CDR3 DNA reads TGTGCCAGCAGTCTCTCCTTGGCGGGCGCCTACGAGCAGTACTTC. It yields the protein CASSLSLAGAYEQYF.

J is TRBJ1-2 and V is TRBV19; no clear D. From germline, CDR1 is LNHDA and CDR2 SQIVND (reference sequence). V dropped 5 bases and J dropped 4 bases, with 20 bases sitting between them. This CDR3 comprises 16 residues. The CDR3 reads CASSQYMEEWPYGYTF. CDR3 nucleotide sequence: TGTGCCAGTAGTCAATATATGGAGGAATGGCCCTATGGCTACACCTTC.

The rearrangement uses TRBV28 and TRBJ2-5; D gene uncertain. The germline CDR1 and CDR2 sequences are MDHEN and SYDVKM. The CDR3 sequence is 16 residues long. The ends were cut back, 3 bases at V and 1 base at J, with 15 bases in the middle. CDR3 coding DNA: TGTGCCAGCAGTTTTCGAGGCAGGATTAGCCAAGAGACCCAGTACTTC. Translation gives CASSFRGRISQETQYF.

This chain links TRBV4-1 with TRBJ1-2; D not resolved. Between the trimmed V and J ends, which lost 1 base and 3 bases, there was a span of 9 bases. CDR3 length: 14 amino acids. Germline loops: CDR1 MGHRA, CDR2 YSYEKL. As DNA, the CDR3 is TGCGCCAGCAGCCAAGCGTCCCAGTACTATGGCTACACCTTC. Translated: CASSQASQYYGYTF.

This sequence joins TRBV2 and TRBJ1-3; a weak D match, TRBD1 (5 bases). Germline V gene lookup returns CDR1 SNHLY and CDR2 FYNNEI. This CDR3 spans 17 amino acids. Trimming removed 3 bases at V and 4 bases at J, with 19 bases between. CDR3 bases: TGTGCCAGCAGTGAGGGACCCCGCTTGCCCGGGGGAAACACCATATATTTT. It codes for CASSEGPRLPGGNTIYF.

This chain connects TRBV9 to TRBJ1-2, with 10 bases that match TRBD1. The trim removed 1 base at V and 3 bases at J, leaving 9 bases unmatched. The length of the CDR3 is 17 residues. CDR1 and CDR2 (germline): SGDLS, YYNGEE. The CDR3 DNA reads TGTGCCAGCAGCGTACCCGGGACAGGGGAGGAGGACTATGGCTACACCTTC. Its protein is CASSVPGTGEEDYGYTF.

The chain joins TRBV5-4 to TRBJ2-1; 9 positions match TRBD1. Unmatched junction bases numbered 8, after V lost 0 bases and J lost 4 bases. There are 17 residues in the CDR3. From germline, CDR1 is SGHNT and CDR2 YYREEE (reference sequence). The CDR3 loop reads CASSLALTGGYYNEQFF. The CDR3 DNA reads TGTGCCAGCAGCTTGGCGTTGACAGGGGGTTATTACAATGAGCAGTTCTTC.

The chain recombines TRBV4-2 with TRBJ1-5; perhaps TRBD1 as D (5 bases). CDR1 is LGHNA, CDR2 YNFKEQ, per germline. The V and J ends lost 3 bases and 1 base respectively, with 10 bases between them. This CDR3 is built from 15 residues. DNA for the CDR3: TGTGCCAGCAGCCAGGGGGGAGGCAGCAATCAGCCCCAGCATTTT. The encoded protein is CASSQGGGSNQPQHF.

CDR3 nucleotides: TGTGCCAGCAGTTCCGGACAGGGACGAGATACGCAGTATTTT. The encoded protein is CASSSGQGRDTQYF. The chain is built from TRBV28 and TRBJ2-3; 8 bases align to TRBD1. V was clipped by 4 bases and J by 5 bases; unmatched bases: 5. Germline V CDR1 and CDR2: MDHEN, SYDVKM. This CDR3 is 14 amino acids long.

The CDR3, as DNA: TGTGCCAGCAGTGAACAGGGGGCGAACACCGGGGAGCTGTTTTTT. This gives the protein CASSEQGANTGELFF. This sequence joins TRBV2 and TRBJ2-2; TRBD1 matches at 7 bases. The length of the CDR3 is 15 residues. Trimming at V came to 2 bases and at J to 0 bases, leaving 0 bases not matched to a gene. The germline CDR1 and CDR2 sequences are SNHLY and FYNNEI.